Described below is a single TCR beta chain sequence and its context. The protocol was immunoSEQ multiplex PCR, while the TCRdb copy is restricted to in-frame clones and leaves out a portion. The sample holds fewer than 140,000 clones; less than 95% are singletons and the top ten take around 1.5%. The data belong to a study of T cell changes during pregnancy in multiple sclerosis. The CDR3 contains 15 residues. V lost 5 bases and J lost 7; bases outside the gene matches: 5. Germline CDR1 SGHTA, CDR2 FQGTGA. The TCR was taken from a female donor with multiple sclerosis, enrolled in a pregnancy study. Here the sequenced sample was peripheral blood, taken after pregnancy. The chain employs TRBV7-3 and TRBJ2-1; 13 bases are shared with TRBD2. CDR3 sequence reads: CASSPGLAGYNEQFF. The CDR3 nucleotides are TGTGCCAGCAGCCCGGGACTAGCGGGGTATAATGAGCAGTTCTTC.